These 10 T cell receptor beta chains share one sample of origin, sequenced in a study of PD-L1 blockade in urothelial cancer. Clones were read by immunoSEQ multiplex PCR, and TCRdb kept only the in-frame ones, dropping some. The table has tens of thousands of clones, about 86% seen once. This sample comprised PBMCs, obtained around atezolizumab (anti-PD-L1) treatment. The receptors here all came from a man aged 60 to 75 with urothelial cancer.

The DNA of the CDR3 is TGTGCCAGCCGACCCTATGGACTAGCGGGGGGAAGACCTAGCACAGATACGCAGTATTTT. Amino acid sequence: CASRPYGLAGGRPSTDTQYF. The chain couples TRBV2 to TRBJ2-3; 14 bases agree with TRBD2. CDR1 SNHLY and CDR2 FYNNEI come from the germline V gene. The CDR3 extends over 20 amino acids. Trimming removed 8 bases from V and 0 bases from J; junction bases left unmatched: 16. The full variable domain, rest sourced from reference TRBV2 and TRBJ2-3, is EPEVTQTPSHQVTQMGQEVILRCVPISNHLYFYWYRQILGQKVEFLVSFYNNEISEKSEIFDDQFSVERPDGSNFTLKIRSTKLEDSAMYFCASRPYGLAGGRPSTDTQYFGPGTRLTVL.

V is TRBV30 and J is TRBJ1-2, with TRBD1 matching over 11 bases. The ends lost 3 bases at V and 11 bases at J; junction bases unmatched: 11. CDR3 size: 14 residues. Germline V CDR1 and CDR2: GTSNPN, SVGIG (reference sequence). CDR3 coding DNA: TGTGCCTGGAGGTCCGGGACAGGGGGTTACGGTTACACCTTC. The encoded protein is CAWRSGTGGYGYTF.

The chain joins TRBV5-1 to TRBJ2-1; TRBD2 aligns across 8 bases. The CDR3 is 15 residues long. Germline V CDR1 and CDR2: SGHRS, YFSETQ. The junction had 7 bases not matched to a gene; V was cut back by 4 bases and J by 4 bases. The CDR3 loop is CASSPRTSLYNEQFF. The CDR3 region has the DNA TGCGCCAGCAGCCCCCGGACTAGCTTATACAATGAGCAGTTCTTC. Full variable domain (rest looked up from reference TRBV5-1 and TRBJ2-1): KAGVTQTPRYLIKTRGQQVTLSCSPISGHRSVSWYQQTPGQGLQFLFEYFSETQRNKGNFPGRFSGRQFSNSRSEMNVSTLELGDSALYLCASSPRTSLYNEQFFGPGTRLTVL.

V usage is TRBV2 and J usage is TRBJ1-1; a weak D match, TRBD1 (5 bases). The CDR3 spans 13 residues. The V end was cut by 6 bases, the J end by 4 bases, with 12 bases between. Germline-derived CDR1 and CDR2 are SNHLY and FYNNEI. DNA for the CDR3: TGTGCCAGCAGCCTGGGGGGGGGCACTGAAGCTTTCTTT. Translation: CASSLGGGTEAFF.

This clone was seen once. CDR3 sequence: CASTMAVGRDYGYTF. The CDR3 region has the DNA TGTGCCAGCACGATGGCTGTTGGCAGGGACTATGGCTACACCTTC. The rearrangement uses TRBV6-1 and TRBJ1-2, with D perhaps TRBD1 (5 bases). CDR3 length equals 15 residues. Trimming shortened V by 7 bases and J by 3 bases, and 18 bases separated the two germline ends. CDR1 MNHNS and CDR2 SASEGT come from the germline V gene.

A single count supports this clone. CDR3 amino acids: CASSTQGLEIDTQYF. The CDR3 bases are TGTGCCAGCAGTACACAGGGTTTGGAGATTGATACGCAGTATTTT. V gene TRBV27 combines with J gene TRBJ2-3; TRBD1 is a possible D gene (6 bases). The CDR3 has 15 amino acids. V was pared by 5 bases and J by 6 bases, with 18 bases between. The V gene's germline CDR1 is MNHEY and CDR2 SMNVEV (reference sequence).

The chain couples TRBV4-1 to TRBJ2-3; D is undetermined. This CDR3 is 14 amino acids long. V was pared by 2 bases and J by 2 bases, with 8 bases between. The germline V gene has CDR1 MGHRA and CDR2 YSYEKL. The CDR3 sequence is CASSQLEPTDTQYF. Here the CDR3 DNA reads TGCGCCAGCAGCCAATTAGAACCCACAGATACGCAGTATTTT.

The chain couples TRBV6-5 to TRBJ2-1; 8 bases line up with TRBD2. Per the germline V gene, CDR1 is MNHEY and CDR2 is SVGAGI. This CDR3 contains 11 residues. Trimming cost V 10 bases and J 10 bases; bases outside gene matches: 6. The DNA for the CDR3 is TGTGCCATTTCAATAGCGGGGGAGCAGTTCTTC. Encoded protein: CAISIAGEQFF.

The genes are TRBV6-1 and TRBJ1-1, with unresolved D. V lost 7 bases, J lost 10 bases, and 16 bases lay in between. Germline-derived CDR1 and CDR2 are MNHNS and SASEGT. The CDR3 contains 12 residues. CDR3 in DNA: TGTGCCAGCACTAACGGGGTGTCGGGAGCTTTCTTT. As protein: CASTNGVSGAFF.

The gene calls are TRBV7-9 and TRBJ1-5; D remains ambiguous. CDR1 and CDR2 from the germline V gene are SEHNR and FQNEAQ (reference sequence). The CDR3 is made up of 16 amino acids. The V and J ends lost 1 base and 0 bases respectively, with 10 bases between them. The CDR3 sequence: CASSLVGSYSNQPQHF. The CDR3 DNA follows: TGTGCCAGCAGCTTAGTTGGGAGTTATAGCAATCAGCCCCAGCATTTT. Using reference TRBV7-9 and TRBJ1-5 for the parts outside the CDR3, the full variable domain is DTGVSQNPRHKITKRGQNVTFRCDPISEHNRLYWYRQTLGQGPEFLTYFQNEAQLEKSRLLSDRFSAERPKGSFSTLEIQRTEQGDSAMYLCASSLVGSYSNQPQHFGDGTRLSIL.